This paragraph reports one T cell receptor beta chain. Constant-region reverse primers amplified full-length variable regions, followed by semi-nested Nested Universal Primer A PCR. From the 5' RACE reads, TCRdb called clonotypes with MiXCR, one entry per CDR3 protein. This table holds almost 8,500 distinct CDR3 sequences, about two thirds found once. Material: tumor-infiltrating naive CD4+ T cells sorted from the breast tumor. The subset: naive CD4+ T cells, CD4+CD45RA+CD25-. The sequence derives from a female donor with breast cancer.

This CDR3 is CSALDSVGSATNEKLFF. For the CDR3, the DNA is TGCAGTGCCCTTGACAGCGTAGGCTCTGCGACTAATGAAAAACTGTTTTTT. This chain links TRBV20-1 with TRBJ1-4; perhaps TRBD1 as D (5 bases). The V gene lost 6 bases and the J gene lost 2 bases, with 22 bases spanning the gap. CDR1 and CDR2 (germline): DFQATT, SNEGSKA (reference sequence). The CDR3 is 17 amino acids.